This TCR beta chain was identified during a study of cytomegalovirus exposure and HLA in healthy donors. Germline trimming cut 1 base from V and 1 base from J; bases unmatched to any gene: 3. CDR3 length: 15 amino acids. Looked up from germline, CDR1 is LNHDA and CDR2 is SQIVND (reference sequence). The primer mix had 60 Vbeta and 13 Jbeta primers. Clones were sequenced by immunoSEQ multiplex PCR, and TCRdb holds only the in-frame ones, with some missing. The sample has 50,000 or so clones; more than 60% are singletons. The sequencing sample was made of PBMCs. The sequence derives from a woman between 35 and 50 years old in good health and CMV-seropositive. The genes are TRBV19 and TRBJ1-1, with 7 bases matching TRBD1. In nucleotides, the CDR3 is TGTGCCAGTAGTATAGCCCCAGGGGGGAACACTGAAGCTTTCTTT. It encodes CASSIAPGGNTEAFF.